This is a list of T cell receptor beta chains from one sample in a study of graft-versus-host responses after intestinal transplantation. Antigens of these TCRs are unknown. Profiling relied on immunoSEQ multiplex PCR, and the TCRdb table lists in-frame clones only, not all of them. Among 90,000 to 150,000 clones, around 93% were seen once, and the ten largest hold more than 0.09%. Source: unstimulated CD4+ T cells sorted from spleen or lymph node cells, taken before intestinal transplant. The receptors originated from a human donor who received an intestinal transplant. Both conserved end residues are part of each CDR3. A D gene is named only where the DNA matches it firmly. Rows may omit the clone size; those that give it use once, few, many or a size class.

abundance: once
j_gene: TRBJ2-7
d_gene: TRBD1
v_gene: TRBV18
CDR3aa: CASSPPGTGAGYEQYF
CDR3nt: TGTGCCAGCTCACCACCAGGGACAGGGGCCGGCTACGAGCAGTACTTC

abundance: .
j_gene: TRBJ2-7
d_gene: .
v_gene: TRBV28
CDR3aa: CASSLFYRVYEQYF
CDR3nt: TGTGCCAGCAGTTTATTTTACAGGGTGTACGAGCAGTACTTC

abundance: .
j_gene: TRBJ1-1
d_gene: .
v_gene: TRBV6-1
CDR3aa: CASKRQHMNTEAFF
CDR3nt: TGTGCCAGCAAAAGACAGCACATGAACACTGAAGCTTTCTTT

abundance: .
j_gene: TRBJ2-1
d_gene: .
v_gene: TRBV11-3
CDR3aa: CASSPTKTVDYNEQFF
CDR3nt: TGTGCCAGCAGTCCGACCAAGACCGTTGACTACAATGAGCAGTTCTTC

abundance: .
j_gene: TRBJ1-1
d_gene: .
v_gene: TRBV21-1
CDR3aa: CASSCEVQDKEFPTEAFF
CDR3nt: TGTGCCAGCAGCTGTGAGGTACAAGACAAGGAGTTTCCTACTGAAGCTTTCTTT

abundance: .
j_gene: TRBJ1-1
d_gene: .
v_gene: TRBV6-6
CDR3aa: CASSYPGYTEAFF
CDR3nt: TGTGCCAGCAGTTACCCGGGGTACACTGAAGCTTTCTTT

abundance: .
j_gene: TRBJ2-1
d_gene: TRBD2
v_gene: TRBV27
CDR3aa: CASRQRVLASYNEQFF
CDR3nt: TGTGCCAGCAGACAAAGGGTACTAGCGTCCTACAATGAGCAGTTCTTC

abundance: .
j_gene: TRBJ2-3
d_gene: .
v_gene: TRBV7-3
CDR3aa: CASSLEPTDTQYF
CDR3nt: TGTGCCAGCAGCTTGGAGCCCACAGATACGCAGTATTTT

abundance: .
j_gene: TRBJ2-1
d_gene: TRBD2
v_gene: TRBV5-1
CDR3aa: CASSLGLADYNEQFF
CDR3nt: TGCGCCAGCAGCCTAGGACTAGCGGACTACAATGAGCAGTTCTTC

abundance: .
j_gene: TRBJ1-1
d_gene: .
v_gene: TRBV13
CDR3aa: CASSLFGGPTEAFF
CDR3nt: TGTGCCAGCAGCTTATTCGGGGGGCCCACTGAAGCTTTCTTT

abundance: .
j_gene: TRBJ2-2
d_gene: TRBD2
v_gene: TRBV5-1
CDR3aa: CASSFQGLPNTGELFF
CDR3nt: TGCGCCAGCAGCTTCCAGGGACTACCTAACACCGGGGAGCTGTTTTTT

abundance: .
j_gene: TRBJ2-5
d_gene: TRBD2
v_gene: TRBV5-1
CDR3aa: CASMGLAGQETQYF
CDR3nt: TGCGCCAGCATGGGACTAGCGGGACAAGAGACCCAGTACTTC

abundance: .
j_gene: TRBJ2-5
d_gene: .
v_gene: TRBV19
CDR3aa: CAIADTYWSETQYF
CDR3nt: TGTGCCATCGCTGACACCTACTGGTCAGAGACCCAGTACTTC

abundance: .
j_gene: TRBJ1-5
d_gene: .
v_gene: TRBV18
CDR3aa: CASSPDNLYQPQHF
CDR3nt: TGTGCCAGCTCACCGGACAACCTTTATCAGCCCCAGCATTTT

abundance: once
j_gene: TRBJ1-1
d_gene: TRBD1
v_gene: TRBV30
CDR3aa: CAWGRTGLAYTEAFF
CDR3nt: TGTGCCTGGGGGAGGACAGGGTTGGCGTACACTGAAGCTTTCTTT

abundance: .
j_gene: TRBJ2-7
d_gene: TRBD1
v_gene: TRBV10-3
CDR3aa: CAISESQIRDRSSYEQYF
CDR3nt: TGTGCCATCAGTGAGTCCCAAATCCGGGACAGGAGCTCCTACGAGCAGTACTTC

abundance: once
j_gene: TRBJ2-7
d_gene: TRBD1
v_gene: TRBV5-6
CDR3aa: CASSDAQGTYEQYF
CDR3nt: TGTGCCAGCAGCGATGCACAGGGGACCTACGAGCAGTACTTC